The 19 T cell receptor beta chains in this list originate from one sample, sequenced in a study of blood T cell repertoires in COVID-19 (dated by TCRdb to about 2020). Library preparation employed the immunoSEQ multiplex PCR assay. Imported from immuneACCESS, the table was reduced by TCRdb to in-frame sequences with V and J called. These copies leave out some clones; in studies compared against another copy, an unresolved V gene accounts for under half, and the cause of the remainder is not known. Counted in this sample were a few hundred thousand clones; approximately 90% of them appeared once. Approximately 2.2% of the sample comes from the top ten. The sequenced sample was peripheral blood. These receptors were obtained from a man aged 18-30 years with active or convalescent COVID-19.

Notes on this clone: The same CDR3 arises from other DNA sequences in this sample as well. V and J are TRBV27 and TRBJ2-3; TRBD2 might be the D (6 bases). Germline V gene sequence: CDR1 MNHEY, CDR2 SMNVEV (reference sequence). This CDR3 is 14 amino acids long. V shed 7 bases and J shed 1 base, with 12 bases lying between them. CDR3 region: CASTRGGGTDTQYF. The CDR3 DNA follows: TGTGCCAGCACCCGGGGCGGGGGCACAGATACGCAGTATTTT.

A few counts support this clone. The V and J genes are TRBV5-4 and TRBJ2-5; D unresolved. Trimming left V 4 bases short and J 2 bases short, with 9 bases between. CDR1 and CDR2 (germline): SGHNT, YYREEE (reference sequence). CDR3 length equals 13 residues. In DNA, the CDR3 is TGTGCCAGCAGCCCGCCTACTCAAGAGACCCAGTACTTC. Protein sequence: CASSPPTQETQYF.

This clone was counted a few times. V and J are TRBV5-1 and TRBJ1-2, with D maybe TRBD1 (6 bases). With 4 bases removed from V and 8 bases from J, the gap between germline ends came to 21 bases. CDR3 length: 15 amino acids. CDR1 is SGHRS and CDR2 is YFSETQ in the germline V gene. The CDR3 loop is CASSPRGQSAEGYTF. Here the CDR3 DNA reads TGCGCCAGCAGCCCCCGTGGACAGTCTGCGGAAGGCTACACCTTC.

The chain couples TRBV7-9 to TRBJ1-1; D is possibly TRBD1 (6 bases). Trimming removed 5 bases at V and 4 bases at J, with 14 bases between. The germline V gene encodes CDR1 SEHNR and CDR2 FQNEAQ (reference sequence). The CDR3 totals 14 residues. This CDR3 reads CASSRTAGPTEAFF. The CDR3 DNA reads TGTGCCAGCAGCCGGACAGCCGGCCCCACTGAAGCTTTCTTT.

The genes are TRBV28 and TRBJ2-5; 7 nucleotides line up with TRBD2. With V trimmed by 4 bases and J by 4 bases, 15 bases remained unmatched. Germline CDR1 MDHEN, CDR2 SYDVKM. The length of the CDR3 is 17 residues. This CDR3 reads CASSYTLQAGAGETQYF. CDR3 sequence (DNA): TGTGCCAGCAGTTACACTCTCCAGGCGGGAGCGGGAGAGACCCAGTACTTC.

The rearrangement links TRBV29-1 to TRBJ1-4, with 8 bases lining up with TRBD1. After removal of 6 bases from V and 3 bases from J, the junction contained 6 bases not matched to a gene. The CDR3 loop spans 14 amino acids. Germline V gene sequence: CDR1 SQVTM, CDR2 ANQGSEA. The CDR3 bases are TGCAGCGTCGGACAGGGCACAGCTAATGAAAAACTGTTTTTT. Translation gives CSVGQGTANEKLFF.

V and J are TRBV19 and TRBJ2-1; 7 bases match TRBD2. The CDR3 is 12 residues long. Germline V CDR1 and CDR2: LNHDA, SQIVND (reference sequence). CDR3 loop: CALRTSSNEQFF. As DNA, the CDR3 is TGTGCTTTGAGGACTAGTTCCAATGAGCAGTTCTTC.

V gene TRBV28 combines with J gene TRBJ2-1, with a tentative D call TRBD1 (5 bases). Germline values: CDR1 MDHEN, CDR2 SYDVKM. The CDR3 length is 13 residues. V was shortened by 3 bases and J by 8 bases, with 11 bases between the two germline ends. The CDR3 sequence: CASSFQGWYEQFF. DNA of the CDR3: TGTGCCAGCAGTTTTCAGGGTTGGTATGAGCAGTTCTTC.

The chain links TRBV19 to TRBJ2-6; no clear D. The V gene lost 4 bases and the J gene lost 4 bases, with 8 bases spanning the gap. There are 14 residues in the CDR3. Germline lookup yields CDR1 LNHDA and CDR2 SQIVND (reference sequence). The CDR3 reads CASSTMEGANVLTF. Here the CDR3 DNA reads TGTGCCAGTAGTACTATGGAGGGGGCCAACGTCCTGACTTTC.

This chain uses TRBV3-1 (or the pseudogene TRBV3-2) with TRBJ2-1; D is unclear. The germline V gene has CDR1 LGHDT and CDR2 YNNKEL (reference sequence). The germline V and J ends were trimmed by 0 bases and 0 bases, with 6 bases remaining between them. The CDR3 covers 15 residues. In DNA, the CDR3 is TGTGCCAGCAGCCAAGAATACATCTCCTACAATGAGCAGTTCTTC. This translates into CASSQEYISYNEQFF.

This chain links TRBV10-1 with TRBJ2-1; TRBD2 matches at 10 bases. Germline V lookup: CDR1 WNHNN, CDR2 SYGVQD (reference sequence). The CDR3 is made up of 16 amino acids. Trimming cost V 6 bases and J 5 bases; bases outside gene matches: 10. The CDR3: CASSPVGAGGDNEQFF. The CDR3 region has the DNA TGCGCCAGCAGCCCAGTGGGAGCGGGGGGGGACAATGAGCAGTTCTTC.

V is TRBV5-1 and J is TRBJ1-6; D unresolved. Germline CDR1 is SGHRS and CDR2 is YFSETQ. Trimming cost V 4 bases and J 9 bases, with 11 bases left between them. The CDR3 contains 13 residues. CDR3: CASSLSEVSPLHF. CDR3 in DNA: TGCGCCAGCAGCCTGAGTGAGGTTTCACCCCTCCACTTT.

CDR3 protein: CASSFARGSDTQYF. Written as DNA, the CDR3 is TGCGCCAGCAGCTTCGCCCGGGGTTCAGATACGCAGTATTTT. The chain joins TRBV5-1 to TRBJ2-3; tentative D call: TRBD2 (5 bases). Trimming removed 2 bases from V and 4 bases from J, with 11 bases in between. The CDR3 has 14 residues. Germline V gene data show CDR1 as SGHRS and CDR2 as YFSETQ.

This sequence joins TRBV7-2 and TRBJ2-5, with 12 nucleotides matching TRBD2. CDR3 length equals 14 residues. With 5 bases clipped from V and 6 bases from J, the junction kept 4 bases outside the gene matches. Germline V gene sequence: CDR1 SGHTA, CDR2 FQGNSA. The CDR3 protein is CASSRGLAGKTQYF. In DNA, the CDR3 is TGTGCCAGCAGCAGGGGACTAGCGGGCAAGACCCAGTACTTC.

V gene TRBV7-2 combines with J gene TRBJ2-3; TRBD1 matches 8 bases. CDR3 length equals 16 residues. Germline loops: CDR1 SGHTA, CDR2 FQGNSA. V lost 4 bases to trimming and J lost 5 bases; unmatched junction nucleotides: 11. For the CDR3, the DNA is TGTGCCAGCAGCTCAGGACAGGGCCGGGTTTTAGATACGCAGTATTTT. Its translation: CASSSGQGRVLDTQYF.

On this clone itself: Sequence at one end of the junction differs from germline and may be a read error. The gene calls are TRBV12-3 or TRBV12-4 and TRBJ1-3; D remains unclear. This CDR3 spans 11 amino acids. The CDR3 bases are TGTGCCAGCAGTTTAGGAGTAGAATTGGATTTT. Amino acids: CASSLGVELDF.

The count of this clone is one. The J gene is TRBJ2-5, the V gene TRBV9; TRBD2 aligns across 9 bases. Trimming at V came to 0 bases and at J to 4 bases, leaving 13 bases not matched to a gene. The CDR3 runs 18 residues. Looked up from germline, CDR1 is SGDLS and CDR2 is YYNGEE. CDR3 nucleotide sequence: TGTGCCAGCAGCGTAGGAGCAGGTGCGGGGGGGGTTTTAGAGACCCAGTACTTC. Its translation: CASSVGAGAGGVLETQYF.

CDR3 nucleotide sequence: TGTGCCACCAGCAGAGACCAGGGATCCTTCTATGGCTACACCTTC. It specifies CATSRDQGSFYGYTF. The J gene is TRBJ1-2, the V gene TRBV15; tentatively, D is TRBD1 (5 bases). Germline CDR1 is LNHNV and CDR2 is YYDKDF (reference sequence). Deletions cut 0 bases from V and 4 bases from J, with 12 bases between. This CDR3 comprises 15 residues.

The rearrangement uses TRBV5-1 and TRBJ2-1, with 15 bases fitting TRBD2. The V segment lost 5 bases and the J segment 7 bases; nucleotides outside the gene matches: 10. The CDR3 length is 17 residues. Germline CDR1 is SGHRS and CDR2 is YFSETQ. Here the CDR3 reads CASRKQLGLAGGNEQFF. In DNA, the CDR3 is TGCGCCAGCAGAAAGCAACTGGGACTAGCGGGGGGTAATGAGCAGTTCTTC. Based on the CDR3 plus reference TRBV5-1 and TRBJ2-1, the full variable domain is KAGVTQTPRYLIKTRGQQVTLSCSPISGHRSVSWYQQTPGQGLQFLFEYFSETQRNKGNFPGRFSGRQFSNSRSEMNVSTLELGDSALYLCASRKQLGLAGGNEQFFGPGTRLTVL.